This record concerns one TCR beta chain sequence. What antigen it recognizes has not been identified. The sample holds no much larger clone one base away, and base qualities are not on file. At one collaborating source in Seattle, patients were enrolled during active infection and were followed longitudinally through the course of disease. The collaborating institutions used their own protocols to collect whole blood in K2EDTA tubes. For TCRbeta analysis, collaborators shipped samples in one of three forms: frozen whole blood, isolated PBMCs, or DNA extracted from either of those sample types. These data come from a study of blood T cell repertoires in COVID-19 (dated by TCRdb to the early 2020s). The study in broad terms: Samples from collaborators originated in the United States, Italy and Spain and spanned both the acute and convalescent phases of COVID-19. The sample metadata nearly always contained a de-identified subject ID, COVID-19 status, age in years and sex. Where available, HLA class I and class II types were obtained from metadata supplied by the sample provider rather than from assay-based typing. Deeply sampled blood TCRbeta repertoires from subjects exposed to, actively infected with, or recovered from COVID-19 were included in the dataset. The prospective study material was composed of cDNA or gDNA derived from T cells, B-cell-depleted T cells, or PBMCs. Samples were obtained from the ongoing ImmuneRACE study (first 160 participants) and from approximately 1,200 subjects provided by 6 global collaborators. The repertoires were released in a freely available public database meant as a resource for research on the immune response to SARS-CoV-2. The investigation overall reported the following: How much clinical and demographic metadata was included differed by source and by participant, and the metadata was provided uncurated.

TCRbeta CDR3 regions were amplified from genomic DNA by means of the immunoSEQ Assay, a bias-controlled multiplex PCR. Regarding the original processing steps: Nucleated cell counts per sample were estimated from amplification of reference gene primers within the assay. To quantify the absolute abundance of each unique TCRbeta CDR3 rearrangement, sequence reads were collapsed and filtered. For each sample, productive Simpson clonality was calculated by taking the square root of Simpson's diversity index across productive rearrangements. What TCRdb holds here is the immuneACCESS table cut down to in-frame rearrangements. Part of the clones is not present; checked against another copy, under half of the missing clones reflect an unresolved V gene, and the others are unexplained. V, J and clone size are taken as reported in that table, and D and trimming were inferred from the DNA itself. The sample table lists roughly 130,000 clones, roughly nine tenths of them with a count of one. The ten top clones hold around 2.3% of the sample.

Input material: peripheral blood. The TCR was taken from a human donor with COVID-19, enrolled during active disease. The donor label of this sample is uncertain.

The nucleotide sequence is given as TGTGCCAGCAGCGGGGACAGTTATCAGCCCCAGCATTTT. Its amino acids are CASSGDSYQPQHF. Recombination linked TRBV6-5 to TRBJ1-5, with 7 junctional bases fitting TRBD1. Its CDR3 holds 13 amino acids, cysteine through phenylalanine. This entry keeps only the CDR3 DNA: 39 bases, framed from base 1. For this chain, trimming is 6 bases at the V end and 5 bases at the J end, and the number of junction bases without a gene match is 4. CDR1 and CDR2 are read off the germline V gene as MNHEY and SVGAGI.